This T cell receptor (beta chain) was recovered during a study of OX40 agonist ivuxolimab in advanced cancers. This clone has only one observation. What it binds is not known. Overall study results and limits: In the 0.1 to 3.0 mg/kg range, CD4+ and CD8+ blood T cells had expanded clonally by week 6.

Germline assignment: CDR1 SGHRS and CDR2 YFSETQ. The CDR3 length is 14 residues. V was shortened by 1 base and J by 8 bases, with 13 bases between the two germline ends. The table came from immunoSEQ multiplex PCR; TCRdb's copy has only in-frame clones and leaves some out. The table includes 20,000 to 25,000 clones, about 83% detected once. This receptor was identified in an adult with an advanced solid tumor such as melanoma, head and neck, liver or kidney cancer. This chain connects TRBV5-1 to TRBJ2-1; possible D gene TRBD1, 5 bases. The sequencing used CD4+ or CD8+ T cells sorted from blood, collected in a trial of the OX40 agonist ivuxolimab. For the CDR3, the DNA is TGCGCCAGCAGCTTGACGACAGTAATGTATGAGCAGTTCTTC. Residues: CASSLTTVMYEQFF.